This record concerns one TCR beta chain sequence. Germline CDR1 reads MDHEN; CDR2 reads SYDVKM. The V end lost 5 bases, the J end lost 3 bases, and 13 bases lay between the germline ends. The CDR3 length is 14 residues. The data derive from a study of blood T cell repertoires in COVID-19. Generated by immunoSEQ multiplex PCR, the TCRdb table keeps only in-frame clones and is missing some. The sample lists about 95,000 clones; more than 80% were seen once. The gene calls are TRBV28 and TRBJ1-1; no firm D call. The sample was peripheral blood. The sequence came from a man aged 80 or over with COVID-19, enrolled during active disease. Written as DNA, the CDR3 is TGTGCCAGCAGTCCCGGGTTCTCGGACACTGAAGCTTTCTTT. Protein: CASSPGFSDTEAFF. Using reference TRBV28 and TRBJ1-1 for the parts outside the CDR3, the full variable domain is DVKVTQSSRYLVKRTGEKVFLECVQDMDHENMFWYRQDPGLGLRLIYFSYDVKMKEKGDIPEGYSVSREKKERFSLILESASTNQTSMYLCASSPGFSDTEAFFGQGTRLTVV.